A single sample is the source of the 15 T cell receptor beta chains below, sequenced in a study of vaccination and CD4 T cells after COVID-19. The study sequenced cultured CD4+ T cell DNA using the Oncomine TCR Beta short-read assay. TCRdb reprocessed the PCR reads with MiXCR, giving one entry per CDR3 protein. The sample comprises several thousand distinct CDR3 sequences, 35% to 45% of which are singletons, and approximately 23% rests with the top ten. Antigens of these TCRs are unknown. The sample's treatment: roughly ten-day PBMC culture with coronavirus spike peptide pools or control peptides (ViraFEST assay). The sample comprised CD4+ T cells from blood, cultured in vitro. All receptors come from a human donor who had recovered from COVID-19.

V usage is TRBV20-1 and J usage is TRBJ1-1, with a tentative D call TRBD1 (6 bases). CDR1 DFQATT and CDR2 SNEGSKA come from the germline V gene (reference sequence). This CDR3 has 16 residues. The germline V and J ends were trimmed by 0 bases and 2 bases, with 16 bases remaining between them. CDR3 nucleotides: TGCAGTGCTAGAGATCCCCGACAGGCGATCAACACTGAAGCTTTCTTT. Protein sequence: CSARDPRQAINTEAFF.

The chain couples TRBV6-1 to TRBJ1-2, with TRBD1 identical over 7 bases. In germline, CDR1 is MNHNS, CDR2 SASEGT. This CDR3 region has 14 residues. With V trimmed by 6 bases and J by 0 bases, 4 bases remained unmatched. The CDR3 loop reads CASSGTASNYGYTF. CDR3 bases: TGTGCCAGCAGCGGGACAGCGTCTAACTATGGCTACACCTTC.

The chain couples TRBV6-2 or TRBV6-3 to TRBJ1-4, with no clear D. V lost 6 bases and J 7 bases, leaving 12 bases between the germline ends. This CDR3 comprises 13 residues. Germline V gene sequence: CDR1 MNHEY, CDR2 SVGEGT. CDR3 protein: CASSRMKTEKLFF. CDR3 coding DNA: TGTGCCAGCAGCCGAATGAAGACTGAAAAACTGTTTTTT.

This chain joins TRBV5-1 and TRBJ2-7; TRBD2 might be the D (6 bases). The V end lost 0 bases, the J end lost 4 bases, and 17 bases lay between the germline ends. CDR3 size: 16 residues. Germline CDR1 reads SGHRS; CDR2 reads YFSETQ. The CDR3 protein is CASSLGPPGLEYEQYF. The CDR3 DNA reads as TGCGCCAGCAGCTTGGGACCCCCGGGACTGGAATACGAGCAGTACTTC.

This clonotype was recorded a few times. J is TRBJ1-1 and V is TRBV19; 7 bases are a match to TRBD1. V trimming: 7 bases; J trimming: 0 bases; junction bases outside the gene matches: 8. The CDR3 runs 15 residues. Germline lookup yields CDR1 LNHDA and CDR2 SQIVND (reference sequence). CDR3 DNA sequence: TGTGCCAGTATCGTAGGGGACAGAATGAACACTGAAGCTTTCTTT. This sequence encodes CASIVGDRMNTEAFF.

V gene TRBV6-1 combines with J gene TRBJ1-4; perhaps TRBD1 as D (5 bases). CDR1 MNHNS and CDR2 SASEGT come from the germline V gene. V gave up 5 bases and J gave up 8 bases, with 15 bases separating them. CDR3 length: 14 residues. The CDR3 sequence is CASSPRDRPEKLFF. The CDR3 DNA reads TGTGCCAGCAGTCCCCGCGACAGACCCGAAAAACTGTTTTTT.

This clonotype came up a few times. This chain's CDR3 is CSARDQLAGDYNEQFF. CDR3 DNA sequence: TGCAGTGCTAGAGATCAGCTAGCGGGAGACTACAATGAGCAGTTCTTC. The gene calls are TRBV20-1 and TRBJ2-1; 10 positions agree with TRBD2. Per the germline V gene, CDR1 is DFQATT and CDR2 is SNEGSKA (reference sequence). V was clipped by 0 bases and J by 3 bases; unmatched bases: 5. This CDR3 spans 16 amino acids.

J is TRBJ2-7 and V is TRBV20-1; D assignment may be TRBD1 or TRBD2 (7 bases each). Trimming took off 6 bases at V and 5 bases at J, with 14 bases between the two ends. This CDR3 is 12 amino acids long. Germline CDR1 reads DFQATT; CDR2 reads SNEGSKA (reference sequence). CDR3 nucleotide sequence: TGCAGTGCCGCAGGGGGGGGTGACGAGCAGTACTTC. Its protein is CSAAGGGDEQYF.

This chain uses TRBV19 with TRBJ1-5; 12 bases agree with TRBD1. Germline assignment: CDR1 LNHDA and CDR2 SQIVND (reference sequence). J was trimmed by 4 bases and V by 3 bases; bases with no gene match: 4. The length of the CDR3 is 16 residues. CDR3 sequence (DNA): TGTGCCAGTAGTATGTGGGGACAGGGGGCGAATCAGCCCCAGCATTTT. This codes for CASSMWGQGANQPQHF. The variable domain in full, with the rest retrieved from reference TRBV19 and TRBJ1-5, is DGGITQSPKYLFRKEGQNVTLSCEQNLNHDAMYWYRQDPGQGLRLIYYSQIVNDFQKGDIAEGYSVSREKKESFPLTVTSAQKNPTAFYLCASSMWGQGANQPQHFGDGTRLSIL.

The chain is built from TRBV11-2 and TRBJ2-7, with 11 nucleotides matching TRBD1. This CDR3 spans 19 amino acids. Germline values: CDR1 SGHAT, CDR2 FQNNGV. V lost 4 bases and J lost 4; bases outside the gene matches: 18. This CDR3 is CASSSLLGGGTGGIYEQYF. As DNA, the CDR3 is TGTGCCAGCAGCTCCCTCCTTGGCGGGGGGACAGGGGGTATTTACGAGCAGTACTTC. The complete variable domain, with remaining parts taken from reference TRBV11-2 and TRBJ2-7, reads EAGVAQSPRYKIIEKRQSVAFWCNPISGHATLYWYQQILGQGPKLLIQFQNNGVVDDSQLPKDRFSAERLKGVDSTLKIQPAKLEDSAVYLCASSSLLGGGTGGIYEQYFGPGTRLTVT.

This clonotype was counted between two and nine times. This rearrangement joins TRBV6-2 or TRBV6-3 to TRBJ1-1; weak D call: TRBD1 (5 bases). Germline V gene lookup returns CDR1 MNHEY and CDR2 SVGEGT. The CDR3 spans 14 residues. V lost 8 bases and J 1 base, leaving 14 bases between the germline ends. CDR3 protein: CASQDGGENTEAFF. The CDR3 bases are TGTGCCAGCCAGGATGGGGGGGAGAACACTGAAGCTTTCTTT.

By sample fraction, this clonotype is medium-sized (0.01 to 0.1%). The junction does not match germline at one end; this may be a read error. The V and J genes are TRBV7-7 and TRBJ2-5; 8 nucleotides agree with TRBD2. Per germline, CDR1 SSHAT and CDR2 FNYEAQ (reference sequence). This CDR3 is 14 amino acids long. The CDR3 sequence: CASSFAGGAGTQYF. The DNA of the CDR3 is TGTGCTAGCAGCTTTGCCGGGGGGGCCGGGACCCAGTACTTC.

In nucleotides, the CDR3 is TGCAGTGCTGGACGCGGGACGGGAGACGAGCAGTACTTC. Translation: CSAGRGTGDEQYF. This sequence joins TRBV20-1 and TRBJ2-7; a possible D gene is TRBD2 (6 bases). There are 13 residues in the CDR3. Germline V lookup: CDR1 DFQATT, CDR2 SNEGSKA (reference sequence). Trimming left V 5 bases short and J 5 bases short, with 16 bases between.

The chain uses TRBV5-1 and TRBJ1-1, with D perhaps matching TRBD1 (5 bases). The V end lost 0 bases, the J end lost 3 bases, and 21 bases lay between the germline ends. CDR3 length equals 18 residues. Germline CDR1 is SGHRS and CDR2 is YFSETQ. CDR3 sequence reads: CASSLGGTIRRRDTEAFF. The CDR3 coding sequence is TGCGCCAGCAGCTTGGGGGGGACGATTAGGCGAAGGGACACTGAAGCTTTCTTT.

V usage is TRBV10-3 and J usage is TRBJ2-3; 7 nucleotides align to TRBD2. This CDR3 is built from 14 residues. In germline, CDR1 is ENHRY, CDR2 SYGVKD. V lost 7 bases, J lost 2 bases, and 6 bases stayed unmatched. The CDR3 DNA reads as TGTGCCATCAAAGTTCGGGGGGACACAGATACGCAGTATTTT. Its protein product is CAIKVRGDTDTQYF.